One and the same sample provided the 8 T cell receptor beta chains below, sequenced in a study of naive and memory T cell subsets. Both TRBC1 and TRBC2 were covered by a beta constant-region primer of two equimolar oligonucleotides. Nested alpha and beta constant-region primers with the SP2 primer drove four PCR rounds on ligated cDNA. TCRdb re-called the UMI-ligation and nested PCR reads through MiXCR, storing one row per CDR3 protein. The sample includes about 100,000 distinct CDR3 sequences, 13% to 15% of them seen just once. Antigens for these TCRs are unknown. Study-level points and caveats: Especially in CD8 cells, naive repertoires contained a few larger clonotypes, possibly CD45RA-re-expressing memory cells.

What was sequenced was naive CD8+ T cells from blood. Receptors were obtained from a human donor in good health.

This clonotype was seen a handful of times. CDR3 region: CASSPLPGGGPTHEQFF. DNA of the CDR3: TGTGCCAGCAGCCCATTACCGGGGGGGGGCCCGACCCATGAGCAGTTCTTC. The chain has TRBV4-2 and TRBJ2-1; 8 bases fit TRBD2. There are 17 residues in the CDR3. The trim removed 4 bases at V and 8 bases at J, leaving 16 bases unmatched. The germline V gene encodes CDR1 LGHNA and CDR2 YNFKEQ.

The chain has TRBV7-2 and TRBJ2-1; 9 bases fit TRBD2. The CDR3 spans 19 residues. With 7 bases clipped from V and 6 bases from J, the junction kept 22 bases outside the gene matches. Germline V gives CDR1 SGHTA, CDR2 FQGNSA. The CDR3 DNA sequence: TGTGCCAGCACCCCACATGCCCCGAGCGGGACTAGCTTGCTCAATGAGCAGTTCTTC. Its translation is CASTPHAPSGTSLLNEQFF.

This clonotype was seen only a few times. The V and J genes are TRBV20-1 and TRBJ2-3, with 7 nucleotides matching TRBD2. CDR1 is DFQATT, CDR2 SNEGSKA, per germline (reference sequence). The CDR3 sequence is 16 residues long. J gave up 3 bases and V 3 bases, and 12 bases lay outside the gene matches. CDR3 DNA sequence: TGCAGTGCTAGTGTGGGGGGGGGGAGAGGGACAGATACGCAGTATTTT. Translation: CSASVGGGRGTDTQYF.

This chain connects TRBV29-1 to TRBJ2-3; D call uncertain. This CDR3 region has 14 residues. Germline V CDR1 and CDR2: SQVTM, ANQGSEA. Trimming stripped 4 bases from V and 1 base from J, with 12 bases between. The CDR3 sequence is CSVVSRDRTDTQYF. The CDR3 nucleotides are TGCAGCGTTGTGTCAAGAGATCGCACAGATACGCAGTATTTT.

This clonotype was counted a few times. The chain has TRBV9 and TRBJ2-1; tentative D call: TRBD1 (6 bases). The CDR3 totals 16 residues. CDR1 and CDR2 from the germline V gene are SGDLS and YYNGEE. V was cut by 0 bases and J by 5 bases, with 15 bases left in between. DNA for the CDR3: TGTGCCAGCAGCGTAGGGAAGGGCAGGGGTCACAATGAGCAGTTCTTC. This encodes CASSVGKGRGHNEQFF. The full variable domain, in which reference TRBV9 and TRBJ2-1 provide the parts outside the CDR3, is DSGVTQTPKHLITATGQRVTLRCSPRSGDLSVYWYQQSLDQGLQFLIQYYNGEERAKGNILERFSAQQFPDLHSELNLSSLELGDSALYFCASSVGKGRGHNEQFFGPGTRLTVL.

The chain uses TRBV27 and TRBJ2-1; TRBD2 matches 9 bases. The J segment lost 4 bases and the V segment lost 7 bases, leaving 5 bases of the junction unmatched. The germline V gene has CDR1 MNHEY and CDR2 SMNVEV (reference sequence). This CDR3 is built from 14 residues. The CDR3 region has the DNA TGTGCCAGCACCTTTAGCGGGGGATACAATGAGCAGTTCTTC. It yields the protein CASTFSGGYNEQFF.

The table lists this clonotype with a few counts. The chain is built from TRBV12-5 and TRBJ1-2; D might be TRBD1 (6 bases). The CDR3 runs to 13 residues. In germline, CDR1 is LGHNT, CDR2 FRNRAP. Trimming stripped 2 bases from V and 4 bases from J, with 8 bases between. Here the CDR3 DNA reads TGTGCTAGTGGTTTGTCAGGGGTCTATGGCTACACCTTC. It encodes CASGLSGVYGYTF. Full variable domain (rest looked up from reference TRBV12-5 and TRBJ1-2): DARVTQTPRHKVTEMGQEVTMRCQPILGHNTVFWYRQTMMQGLELLAYFRNRAPLDDSGMPKDRFSAEMPDATLATLKIQPSEPRDSAVYFCASGLSGVYGYTFGSGTRLTVV.

Only a few counts were recorded for this clonotype. This chain connects TRBV12-3 or TRBV12-4 to TRBJ1-5, with 11 bases fitting TRBD1. The CDR3 extends over 19 amino acids. The J segment lost 1 base and the V segment lost 3 bases, leaving 11 bases of the junction unmatched. CDR3 in DNA: TGTGCCAGCAGTTTGGGTATGGGACAGGGGGATAGAAGCAATCAGCCCCAGCATTTT. Protein: CASSLGMGQGDRSNQPQHF.